This T cell receptor beta chain was sequenced for a study of T cell responses to AZD1222 COVID-19 vaccine. Background on the study: Second doses that came at about 4 or about 12 weeks were put together.

Study-wide results and limits: White British donors predominated, females outnumbered males, and clonal diversity was possibly underestimated. None of the repertoires were sampled until the peak T cell response had passed. Nearly half of spike-specific TCRs reportedly target variant regions that are unmutated in the B.1.351 and B.1.1.7 variants.

Repertoires were generated with immunoSEQ multiplex PCR, while TCRdb's copy carries only in-frame clones and drops some. In the table there are more than 90,000 clones, roughly 87% of which are singletons. Details on this clone: Antigen: not known.

The CDR3 loop spans 12 amino acids. CDR1 and CDR2 (germline): LGHDT, YNNKEL (reference sequence). V shed 0 bases and J shed 5 bases, with 3 bases lying between them. The chain combines TRBV3-1 (or the pseudogene TRBV3-2) with TRBJ2-3; D gene ambiguous. The clonotype was recovered from an adult in good health. The sequencing used peripheral blood, collected on day 0 of AZD1222 vaccination. CDR3 nucleotides: TGTGCCAGCAGCCAAGATGGAGATACGCAGTATTTT. This translates into CASSQDGDTQYF.